This TCR beta chain emerged from a study of shared clonotypes between healthy human individuals. Study at large: CD4 naive cells filled three plates per donor, CD4 memory three, CD8 naive two and CD8 memory one.

Germline loops: CDR1 LNHNV, CDR2 YYDKDF (reference sequence). The CDR3 runs to 15 residues. V was cut by 0 bases and J by 8 bases, with 14 bases left in between. The repertoire was sequenced with immunoSEQ multiplex PCR; TCRdb's copy has only in-frame clones and lacks some. This sample has 600,000 to 800,000 clones, with approximately 77% found just once. Sequencing was carried out using memory CD4+ T cells sorted from blood. Regarding subset: CD45RA-negative fraction. The chain joins TRBV15 to TRBJ1-5; D is undetermined. The origin of this receptor is a woman aged 25 to 39 in good health. In DNA form, the CDR3 reads TGTGCCACCAGCAGAGATCTGGGCCCTCAAGAGCCCCAGCATTTT. This encodes CATSRDLGPQEPQHF.